What follows describes a single TCR beta chain. Its antigen is as yet unknown. The data were obtained in a study of T cells in Graves' hyperthyroidism and ophthalmopathy. Overall study results and limits: In blood, most of the thyroid clonotypes expanded above 0.001 were also present.

The CDR3 regions of TCR beta were amplified from RNA transcripts. HTBI primers were employed in a first-round RT-PCR of the TCR CDR3. TCRdb reprocessed the multiplex PCR reads via MiXCR and lists one record per CDR3 protein. Among approximately 400,000 distinct CDR3 sequences listed, approximately 15% were seen once. Germline V gene sequence: CDR1 LNHDA, CDR2 SQIVND (reference sequence). Trimming left V 4 bases short and J 3 bases short, with 9 bases between. This CDR3 contains 13 residues. Clinical symptoms, serum thyroxine, TRAb, thyroid ultrasound and orbital computed tomography established diagnosis.

The sample comprised blood. This sequence was found in a young man with Graves' hyperthyroidism that later progressed to Graves' ophthalmopathy. The J gene is TRBJ1-2, the V gene TRBV19; D might be TRBD1 (5 bases). The CDR3: CASSNRGDYGYTF. The CDR3 DNA is TGTGCCAGTAGTAACCGGGGCGACTATGGCTACACCTTC.